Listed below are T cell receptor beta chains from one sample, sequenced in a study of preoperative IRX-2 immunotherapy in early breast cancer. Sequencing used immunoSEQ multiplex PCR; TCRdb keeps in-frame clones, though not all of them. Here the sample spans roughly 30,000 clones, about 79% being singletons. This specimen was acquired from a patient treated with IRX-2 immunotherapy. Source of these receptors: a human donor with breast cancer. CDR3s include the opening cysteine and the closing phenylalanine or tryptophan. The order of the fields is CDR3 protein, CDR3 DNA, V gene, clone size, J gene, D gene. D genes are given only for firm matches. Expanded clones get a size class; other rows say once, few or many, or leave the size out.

CDR3: CASSPLGGANVLTF
DNA: TGTGCCAGCAGCCCCCTAGGTGGGGCCAACGTCCTGACTTTC
V: TRBV6-7
size: once
J: TRBJ2-6
D: .

CDR3: CASSERGGTSSYNEQFF
DNA: TGCGCCAGCAGTGAGAGGGGCGGGACTAGCTCCTACAATGAGCAGTTCTTC
V: TRBV10-2
size: .
J: TRBJ2-1
D: TRBD2

CDR3: CAISEWQADGYTF
DNA: TGTGCCATCAGTGAGTGGCAGGCGGATGGCTACACCTTC
V: TRBV10-3
size: .
J: TRBJ1-2
D: .

CDR3: CASSIDSQNSQTQYF
DNA: TGCGCCAGCAGCATAGACAGCCAGAATAGCCAGACCCAGTACTTC
V: TRBV5-1
size: .
J: TRBJ2-5
D: .

CDR3: CASSLGWQGETQYF
DNA: TGTGCCAGCAGCTTAGGCTGGCAGGGAGAGACCCAGTACTTC
V: TRBV11-3
size: .
J: TRBJ2-5
D: .

CDR3: CASSGGRWGTQYF
DNA: TGTGCCAGCAGTGGGGGTCGCTGGGGGACCCAGTACTTC
V: TRBV6-8
size: .
J: TRBJ2-5
D: .

CDR3: CASSFAGGIGQPQHF
DNA: TGTGCCAGCAGTTTCGCCGGGGGCATCGGTCAGCCCCAGCATTTT
V: TRBV6-8
size: .
J: TRBJ1-5
D: .

CDR3: CASSLRAGRGQLIGYEKLFF
DNA: TGTGCCAGCAGTTTAAGGGCCGGCAGGGGGCAATTAATCGGTTATGAAAAACTGTTTTTT
V: TRBV28
size: .
J: TRBJ1-4
D: TRBD1

CDR3: CASSQDRRPTDTQYF
DNA: TGTGCCAGCAGCCAAGATCGGCGGCCGACAGATACGCAGTATTTT
V: TRBV14
size: .
J: TRBJ2-3
D: .

CDR3: CASSLTGPPSEAQYF
DNA: TGTGCCAGCAGTCTCACGGGGCCCCCCTCCGAGGCCCAGTACTTC
V: TRBV6-8
size: .
J: TRBJ2-5
D: .

CDR3: CASSQEDSLSYEQYF
DNA: TGTGCCAGCAGCCAGGAAGACAGTTTATCCTACGAGCAGTACTTC
V: TRBV11-3
size: .
J: TRBJ2-7
D: .